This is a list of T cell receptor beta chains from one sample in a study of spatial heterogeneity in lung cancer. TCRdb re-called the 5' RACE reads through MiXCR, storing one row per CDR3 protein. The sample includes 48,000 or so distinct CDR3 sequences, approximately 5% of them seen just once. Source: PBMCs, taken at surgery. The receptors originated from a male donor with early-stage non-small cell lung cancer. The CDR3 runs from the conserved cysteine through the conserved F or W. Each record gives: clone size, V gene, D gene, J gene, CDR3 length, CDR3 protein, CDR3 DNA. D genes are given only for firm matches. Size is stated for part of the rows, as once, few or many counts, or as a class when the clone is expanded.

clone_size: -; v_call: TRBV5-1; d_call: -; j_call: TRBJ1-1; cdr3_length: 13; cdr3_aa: CASSSGRFTEAFF; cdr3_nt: TGCGCCAGCAGCTCGGGACGGTTCACTGAAGCTTTCTTT
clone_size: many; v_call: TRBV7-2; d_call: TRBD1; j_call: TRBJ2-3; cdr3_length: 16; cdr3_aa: CASSLAGGSTRDTQYF; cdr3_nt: TGTGCCAGCAGCTTAGCAGGGGGCAGTACAAGAGATACGCAGTATTTT
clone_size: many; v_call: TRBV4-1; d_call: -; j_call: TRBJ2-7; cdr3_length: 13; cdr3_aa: CASSGGGNYEQYF; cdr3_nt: TGCGCCAGCAGCGGGGGCGGGAACTACGAGCAGTACTTC
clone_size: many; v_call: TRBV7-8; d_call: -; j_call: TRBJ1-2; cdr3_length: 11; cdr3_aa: CASQGQSGYTF; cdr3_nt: TGTGCCAGCCAAGGACAAAGCGGCTACACCTTC
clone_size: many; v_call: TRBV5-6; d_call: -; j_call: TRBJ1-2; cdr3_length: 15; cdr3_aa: CASSFSAPVNYGYTF; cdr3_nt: TGTGCCAGCAGCTTTTCCGCTCCTGTTAACTATGGCTACACCTTC
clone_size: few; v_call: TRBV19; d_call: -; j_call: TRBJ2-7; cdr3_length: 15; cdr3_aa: CASSVDPDGSYEQYF; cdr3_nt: TGTGCCAGTAGTGTGGACCCAGACGGCTCCTACGAGCAGTACTTC
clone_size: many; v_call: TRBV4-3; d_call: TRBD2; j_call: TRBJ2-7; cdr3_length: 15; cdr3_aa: CASSQGLAGDYEQYF; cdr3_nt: TGCGCCAGCAGCCAGGGACTAGCGGGGGACTACGAGCAGTACTTC
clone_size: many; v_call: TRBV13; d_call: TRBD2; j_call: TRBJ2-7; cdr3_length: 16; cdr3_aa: CASSLRAGPKPYEQYF; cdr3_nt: TGTGCCAGCAGCTTACGAGCGGGACCCAAACCTTACGAGCAGTACTTC
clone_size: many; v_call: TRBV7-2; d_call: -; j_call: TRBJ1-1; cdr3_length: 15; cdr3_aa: CASSWTRGSYTEAFF; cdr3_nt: TGTGCCTCCTCATGGACCCGGGGATCGTACACTGAAGCTTTCTTT
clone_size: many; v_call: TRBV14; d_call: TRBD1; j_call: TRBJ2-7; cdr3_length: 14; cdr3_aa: CASSLGQGFHEQYF; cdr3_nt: TGTGCCAGCAGCCTAGGACAGGGCTTCCACGAGCAGTACTTC
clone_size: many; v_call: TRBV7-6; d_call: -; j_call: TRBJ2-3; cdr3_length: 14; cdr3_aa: CASSLGDSTDTQYF; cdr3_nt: TGTGCCAGCAGCTTGGGGGACAGCACAGATACGCAGTATTTT
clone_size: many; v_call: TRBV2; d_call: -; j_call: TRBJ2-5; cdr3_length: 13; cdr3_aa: CASSENSQETQYF; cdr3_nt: TGTGCCAGCAGTGAAAATTCGCAAGAGACCCAGTACTTC
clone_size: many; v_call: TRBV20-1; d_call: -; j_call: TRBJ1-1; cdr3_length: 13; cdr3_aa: CSARNRGNTEAFF; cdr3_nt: TGCAGTGCTAGAAACCGGGGGAACACTGAAGCTTTCTTT
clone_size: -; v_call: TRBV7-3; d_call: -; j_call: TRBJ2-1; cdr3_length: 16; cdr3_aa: CASSDPLGRRDNEQFF; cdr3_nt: TGTGCCAGCAGCGACCCCCTGGGCAGGAGAGATAATGAGCAGTTCTTC
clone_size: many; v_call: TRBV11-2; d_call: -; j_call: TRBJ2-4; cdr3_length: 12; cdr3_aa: CASSLGGNIQYF; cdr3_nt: TGTGCCAGCAGCTTAGGAGGAAACATTCAGTACTTC
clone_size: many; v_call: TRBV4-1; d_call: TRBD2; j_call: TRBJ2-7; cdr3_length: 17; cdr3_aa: CASSQATGTSGSYEQYF; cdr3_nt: TGCGCCAGCAGCCAAGCCACCGGGACTAGCGGATCCTACGAGCAGTACTTC
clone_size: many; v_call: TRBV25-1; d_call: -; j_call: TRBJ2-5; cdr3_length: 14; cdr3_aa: CASSDYVRAETQYF; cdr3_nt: TGTGCCAGCAGTGACTACGTACGGGCGGAGACCCAGTACTTC
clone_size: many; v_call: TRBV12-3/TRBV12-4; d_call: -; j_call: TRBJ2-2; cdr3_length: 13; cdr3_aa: CASRSIDTGELFF; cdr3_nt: TGTGCCAGCAGGTCCATTGACACCGGGGAGCTGTTTTTT
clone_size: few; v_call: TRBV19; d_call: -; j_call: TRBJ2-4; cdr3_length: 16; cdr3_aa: CASSITGVGAKNIQYF; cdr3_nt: TGTGCCAGTAGTATAACGGGAGTTGGAGCCAAAAACATTCAGTACTTC
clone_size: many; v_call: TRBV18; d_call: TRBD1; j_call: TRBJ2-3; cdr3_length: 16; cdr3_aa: CASSSMRQGAADTQYF; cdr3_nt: TGTGCCAGCTCCTCGATGAGACAGGGGGCCGCAGATACGCAGTATTTT
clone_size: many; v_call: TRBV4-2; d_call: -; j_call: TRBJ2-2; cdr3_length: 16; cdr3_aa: CASSPRTTANTGELFF; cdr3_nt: TGTGCCAGCAGCCCGAGGACGACAGCGAACACCGGGGAGCTGTTTTTT
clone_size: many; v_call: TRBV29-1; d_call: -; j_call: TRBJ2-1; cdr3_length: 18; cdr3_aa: CSVEGLTRQGMPYNEQFF; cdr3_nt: TGCAGCGTTGAAGGCCTTACTAGGCAGGGGATGCCCTACAATGAGCAGTTCTTC
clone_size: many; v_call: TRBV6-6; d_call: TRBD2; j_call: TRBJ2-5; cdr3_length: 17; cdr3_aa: CASSWTSGRVEQETQYF; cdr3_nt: TGTGCCAGCAGCTGGACTAGCGGGAGGGTCGAACAAGAGACCCAGTACTTC
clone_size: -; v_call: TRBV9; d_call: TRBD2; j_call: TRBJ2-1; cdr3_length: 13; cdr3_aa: CASSVEDGGREFF; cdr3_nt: TGTGCCAGCAGCGTAGAGGACGGAGGGAGGGAGTTCTTC
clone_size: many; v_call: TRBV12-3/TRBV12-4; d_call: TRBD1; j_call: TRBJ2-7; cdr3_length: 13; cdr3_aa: CASSLGDRGEQYF; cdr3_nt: TGTGCCAGCAGTTTGGGGGACAGGGGGGAGCAGTACTTC
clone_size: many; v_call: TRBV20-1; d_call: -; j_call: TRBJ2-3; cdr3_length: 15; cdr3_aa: CSASLRRLSTDTQYF; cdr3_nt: TGCAGTGCATCGCTCAGGAGGCTTAGCACAGATACGCAGTATTTT
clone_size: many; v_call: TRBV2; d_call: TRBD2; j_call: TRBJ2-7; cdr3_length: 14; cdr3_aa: CASSEQRDSYEQYF; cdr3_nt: TGTGCCAGCAGTGAACAGCGGGACTCCTACGAGCAGTACTTC
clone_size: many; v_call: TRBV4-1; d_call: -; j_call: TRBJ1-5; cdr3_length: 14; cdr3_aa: CASSQWGSNQPQHF; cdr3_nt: TGCGCCAGCAGCCAATGGGGAAGCAATCAGCCCCAGCATTTT
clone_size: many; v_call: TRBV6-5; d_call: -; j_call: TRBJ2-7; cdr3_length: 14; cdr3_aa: CASSNRDGQDEQYF; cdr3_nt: TGTGCCAGCAGTAACCGGGACGGTCAAGACGAGCAGTACTTC
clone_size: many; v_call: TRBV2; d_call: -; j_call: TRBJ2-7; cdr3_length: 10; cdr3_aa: CASSAYEQYF; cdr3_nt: TGTGCCAGCAGTGCCTACGAGCAGTACTTC
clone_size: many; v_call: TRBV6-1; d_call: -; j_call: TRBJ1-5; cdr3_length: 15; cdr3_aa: CASSELGTTLQPQHF; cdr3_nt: TGTGCCAGCAGTGAATTGGGGACAACGCTTCAGCCCCAGCATTTT
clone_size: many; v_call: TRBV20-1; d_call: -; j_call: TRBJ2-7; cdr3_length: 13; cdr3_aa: CSAREATTYEQYF; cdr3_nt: TGCAGTGCTAGAGAGGCGACAACCTACGAGCAGTACTTC
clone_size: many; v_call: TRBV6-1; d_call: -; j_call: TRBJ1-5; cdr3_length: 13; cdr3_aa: CASSQDLYQPQHF; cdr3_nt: TGTGCCAGCAGTCAGGATTTATATCAGCCCCAGCATTTT
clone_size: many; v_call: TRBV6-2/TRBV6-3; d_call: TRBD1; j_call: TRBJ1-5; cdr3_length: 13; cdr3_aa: CASSPDREQPQHF; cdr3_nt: TGTGCCAGCAGTCCGGACAGGGAACAGCCCCAGCATTTT